Listed here are 6 T cell receptor beta chains from one sample, sequenced in a study of blood T cell repertoires in COVID-19 (dated by TCRdb to 2020 to 2022). Library construction relied on the immunoSEQ multiplex PCR assay. TCRdb provides this immuneACCESS table in a form limited to in-frame rearrangements. Some clones are lacking; in checked studies, under half of them reflect an unresolved V gene, and why the rest are absent is not known. Counted in this sample were about 210,000 clones; 84% of them appeared once. Roughly 8.7% of the sample lies in the top ten. Sequenced material: peripheral blood. The receptors derive from a man in his fifties with active or convalescent COVID-19.

CDR3 nucleotide sequence: TGTGCCAGCGGGCGGGAGGGTGCAGATACGCAGTATTTT. Protein sequence: CASGREGADTQYF. The rearrangement uses TRBV2 and TRBJ2-3; 9 nucleotides agree with TRBD2. This CDR3 region has 13 residues. Germline lookup yields CDR1 SNHLY and CDR2 FYNNEI. V lost 8 bases, J lost 4 bases, and 4 bases stayed unmatched.

The chain combines TRBV19 with TRBJ2-2; no clear D gene. Germline loops: CDR1 LNHDA, CDR2 SQIVND (reference sequence). V gave up 4 bases and J gave up 9 bases, with 15 bases separating them. This CDR3 has 14 residues. CDR3: CASSKEPNGWELFF. CDR3 nucleotide sequence: TGTGCCAGTAGTAAGGAGCCGAATGGCTGGGAGCTGTTTTTT.

This clone was counted once. This sequence joins TRBV5-5 and TRBJ2-1; weak D call: TRBD1 (5 bases). The germline V gene has CDR1 SGHKS and CDR2 YYEKEE (reference sequence). The CDR3 covers 14 residues. The V end was cut by 2 bases, the J end by 8 bases, with 14 bases between. The CDR3, as DNA: TGTGCCAGCAGCTTAGGGGTCCCCAGCTATGAGCAGTTCTTC. Translation gives CASSLGVPSYEQFF.

The chain recombines TRBV15 with TRBJ1-1, with 7 bases aligning to TRBD1. V was pared by 3 bases and J by 1 base, with 2 bases of the junction left unmatched. The length of the CDR3 is 14 residues. Germline lookup yields CDR1 LNHNV and CDR2 YYDKDF (reference sequence). This CDR3 is CATSSYRGNTEAFF. In DNA form, the CDR3 reads TGTGCCACCAGCAGCTACAGGGGGAACACTGAAGCTTTCTTT. Combining the CDR3 with reference TRBV15 and TRBJ1-1 gives the whole variable domain DAMVIQNPRYQVTQFGKPVTLSCSQTLNHNVMYWYQQKSSQAPKLLFHYYDKDFNNEADTPDNFQSRRPNTSFCFLDIRSPGLGDTAMYLCATSSYRGNTEAFFGQGTRLTVV.

The chain recombines TRBV30 with TRBJ1-3; D is unresolved. This CDR3 comprises 16 residues. CDR1 and CDR2 (germline): GTSNPN, SVGIG (reference sequence). Trimming took off 0 bases at V and 0 bases at J, with 12 bases between the two ends. Here the CDR3 reads CAWSVRGLISGNTIYF. CDR3 DNA: TGTGCCTGGAGTGTACGAGGGTTGATCTCTGGAAACACCATATATTTT.

This sequence joins TRBV15 and TRBJ1-2, with TRBD1 matching over 8 bases. Germline values: CDR1 LNHNV, CDR2 YYDKDF (reference sequence). J lost 0 bases, V lost 7 bases, and 13 bases had no gene match. The CDR3 length is 17 residues. DNA for the CDR3: TGTGCCACCACCCCGGGGGGACAGGATAATACTAACTATGGCTACACCTTC. The encoded protein is CATTPGGQDNTNYGYTF. The full variable domain, rest sourced from reference TRBV15 and TRBJ1-2, is DAMVIQNPRYQVTQFGKPVTLSCSQTLNHNVMYWYQQKSSQAPKLLFHYYDKDFNNEADTPDNFQSRRPNTSFCFLDIRSPGLGDTAMYLCATTPGGQDNTNYGYTFGSGTRLTVV.